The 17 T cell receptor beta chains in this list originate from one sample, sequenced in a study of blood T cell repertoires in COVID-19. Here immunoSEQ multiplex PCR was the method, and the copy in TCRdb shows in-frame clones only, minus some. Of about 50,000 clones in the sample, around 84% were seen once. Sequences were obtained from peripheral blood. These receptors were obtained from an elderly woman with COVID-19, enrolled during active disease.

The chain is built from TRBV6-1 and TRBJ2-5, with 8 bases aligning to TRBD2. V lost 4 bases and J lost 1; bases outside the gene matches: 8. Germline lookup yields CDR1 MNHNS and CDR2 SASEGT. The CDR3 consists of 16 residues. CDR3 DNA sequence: TGTGCCAGCAGTGCTTCCGGGACTAGAGGCCAAGAGACCCAGTACTTC. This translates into CASSASGTRGQETQYF.

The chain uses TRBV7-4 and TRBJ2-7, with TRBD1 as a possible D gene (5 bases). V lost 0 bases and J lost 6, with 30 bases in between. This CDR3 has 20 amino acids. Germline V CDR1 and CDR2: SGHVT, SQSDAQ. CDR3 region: CASSLARSDPRVDSFGEQYF. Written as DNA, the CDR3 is TGTGCCAGCAGCTTAGCGCGATCCGACCCCAGGGTAGATAGCTTCGGCGAGCAGTACTTC.

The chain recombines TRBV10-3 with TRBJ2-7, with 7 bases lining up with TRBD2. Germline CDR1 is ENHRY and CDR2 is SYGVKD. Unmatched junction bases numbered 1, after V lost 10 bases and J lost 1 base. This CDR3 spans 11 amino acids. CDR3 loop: CATGGSYEQYF. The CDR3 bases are TGTGCCACGGGGGGTTCCTACGAGCAGTACTTC.

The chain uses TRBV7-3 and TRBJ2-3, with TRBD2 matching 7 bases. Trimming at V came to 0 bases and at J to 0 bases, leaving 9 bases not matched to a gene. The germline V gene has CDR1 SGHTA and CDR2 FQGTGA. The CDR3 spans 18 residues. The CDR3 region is CASSLTPRLAVSTDTQYF. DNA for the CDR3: TGTGCCAGCAGCTTAACCCCCAGGCTAGCGGTTAGCACAGATACGCAGTATTTT.

CDR3 residues: CASSEDRVTDTQYF. The CDR3 region has the DNA TGTGCCAGTAGTGAGGACAGGGTAACAGATACGCAGTATTTT. The V gene is TRBV19, the J gene TRBJ2-3; TRBD1 matches 8 bases. The CDR3 sequence is 14 residues long. The V gene's germline CDR1 is LNHDA and CDR2 SQIVND (reference sequence). J gave up 3 bases and V 5 bases, and 4 bases lay outside the gene matches.

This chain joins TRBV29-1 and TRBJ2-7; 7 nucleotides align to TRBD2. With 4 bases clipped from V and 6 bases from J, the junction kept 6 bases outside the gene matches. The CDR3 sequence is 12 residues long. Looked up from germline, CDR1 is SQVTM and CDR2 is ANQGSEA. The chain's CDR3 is CSVGQGLTEQYF. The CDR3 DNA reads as TGCAGCGTTGGGCAGGGACTAACCGAGCAGTACTTC.

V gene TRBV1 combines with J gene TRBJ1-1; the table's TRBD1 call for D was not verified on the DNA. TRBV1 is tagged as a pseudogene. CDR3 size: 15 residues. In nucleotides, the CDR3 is TGCACCAGCAGCCCGACGGACAGTGAGAACACTGAAGCTTTCTTT. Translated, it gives CTSSPTDSENTEAFF.

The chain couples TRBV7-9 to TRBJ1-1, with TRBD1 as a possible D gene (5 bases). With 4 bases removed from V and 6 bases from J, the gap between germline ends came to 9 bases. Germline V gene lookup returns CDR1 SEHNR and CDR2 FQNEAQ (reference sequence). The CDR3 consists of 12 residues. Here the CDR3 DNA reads TGTGCCAGCAGCTCTACAGGTTCTGAAGCTTTCTTT. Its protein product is CASSSTGSEAFF.

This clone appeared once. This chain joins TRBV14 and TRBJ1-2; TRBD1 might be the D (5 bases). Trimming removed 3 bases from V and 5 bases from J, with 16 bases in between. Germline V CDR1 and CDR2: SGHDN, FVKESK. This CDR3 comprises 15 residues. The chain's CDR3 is CASSQGRTRRYGYTF. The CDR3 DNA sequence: TGTGCCAGCAGCCAGGGTAGGACACGGAGATATGGCTACACCTTC.

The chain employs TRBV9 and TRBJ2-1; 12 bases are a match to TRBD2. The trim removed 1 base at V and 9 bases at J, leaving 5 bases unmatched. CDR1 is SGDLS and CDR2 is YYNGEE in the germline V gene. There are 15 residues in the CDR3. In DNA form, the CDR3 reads TGTGCCAGCAGCGTATTGACTAGCGGGGGTGGTGAGCAGTTCTTC. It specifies CASSVLTSGGGEQFF.

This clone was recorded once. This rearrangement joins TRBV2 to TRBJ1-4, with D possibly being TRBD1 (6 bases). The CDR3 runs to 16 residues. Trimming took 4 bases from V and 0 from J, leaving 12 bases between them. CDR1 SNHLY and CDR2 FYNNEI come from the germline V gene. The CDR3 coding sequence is TGTGCCAGCAGTGCGACAGGCACAACAACTAATGAAAAACTGTTTTTT. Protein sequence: CASSATGTTTNEKLFF.

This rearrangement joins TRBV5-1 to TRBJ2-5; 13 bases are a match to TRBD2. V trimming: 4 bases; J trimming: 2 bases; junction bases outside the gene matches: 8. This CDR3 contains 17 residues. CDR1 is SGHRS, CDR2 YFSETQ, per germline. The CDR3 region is CASSTGLAGARQETQYF. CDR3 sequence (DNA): TGCGCCAGCAGCACTGGACTAGCGGGAGCACGACAAGAGACCCAGTACTTC.

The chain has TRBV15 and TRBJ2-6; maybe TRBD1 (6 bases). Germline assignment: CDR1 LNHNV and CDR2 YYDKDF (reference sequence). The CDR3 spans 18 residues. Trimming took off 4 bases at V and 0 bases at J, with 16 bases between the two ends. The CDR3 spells CATSIGGHVSSGANVLTF. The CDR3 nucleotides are TGTGCCACCAGCATAGGGGGACACGTGAGCTCTGGGGCCAACGTCCTGACTTTC.

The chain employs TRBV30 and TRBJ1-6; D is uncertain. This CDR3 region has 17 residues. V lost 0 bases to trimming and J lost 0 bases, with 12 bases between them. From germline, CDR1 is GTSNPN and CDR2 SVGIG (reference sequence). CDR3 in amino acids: CAWSVLPGSSYNSPLHF. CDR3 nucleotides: TGTGCCTGGAGTGTACTACCTGGGAGCTCCTATAATTCACCCCTCCACTTT.

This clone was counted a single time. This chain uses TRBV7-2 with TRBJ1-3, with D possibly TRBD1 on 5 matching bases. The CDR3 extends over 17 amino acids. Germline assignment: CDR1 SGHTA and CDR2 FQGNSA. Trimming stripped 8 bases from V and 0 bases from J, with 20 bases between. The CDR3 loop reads CASAVGGVGHSGNTIYF. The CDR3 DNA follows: TGTGCCAGCGCCGTGGGAGGGGTTGGGCACTCTGGAAACACCATATATTTT.

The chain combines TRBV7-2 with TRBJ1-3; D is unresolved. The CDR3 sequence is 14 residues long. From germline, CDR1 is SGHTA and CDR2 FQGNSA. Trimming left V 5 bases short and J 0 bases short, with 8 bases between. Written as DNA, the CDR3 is TGTGCCAGCAGCCTTAGAAGCTCTGGAAACACCATATATTTT. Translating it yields CASSLRSSGNTIYF. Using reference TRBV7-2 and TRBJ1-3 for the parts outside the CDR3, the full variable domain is GAGVSQSPSNKVTEKGKDVELRCDPISGHTALYWYRQSLGQGLEFLIYFQGNSAPDKSGLPSDRFSAERTGGSVSTLTIQRTQQEDSAVYLCASSLRSSGNTIYFGEGSWLTVV.

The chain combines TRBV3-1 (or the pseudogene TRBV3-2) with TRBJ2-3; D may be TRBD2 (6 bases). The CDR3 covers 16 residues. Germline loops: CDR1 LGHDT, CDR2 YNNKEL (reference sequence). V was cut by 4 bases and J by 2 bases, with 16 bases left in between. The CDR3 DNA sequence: TGTGCCAGCAGCCTCCCAACTAGCCGCACCACAGATACGCAGTATTTT. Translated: CASSLPTSRTTDTQYF.